This TCR beta chain was found in a study of cytomegalovirus exposure and HLA in healthy donors. General observations from the study: Later analysis suggested links between common viral pathogens and several top significant clusters. A few V segments could not be told apart, such as TRBV6-2 and TRBV6-3, and were left out.

On this clone: What it binds is not known.

The PCR made use of 60 Vbeta and 13 Jbeta primers. Measured with immunoSEQ multiplex PCR; TCRdb has only the in-frame clones, and not every one. The table records roughly 160,000 clones, roughly 89% of them present only once. Germline CDR1 reads ENHRY; CDR2 reads SYGVKD. This CDR3 comprises 16 residues. After removal of 2 bases from V and 1 base from J, the junction contained 6 bases not matched to a gene. The clonotype comes from a woman aged 25 to 39 in good health and CMV-seronegative. Sequenced input: PBMCs. V usage is TRBV10-3 and J usage is TRBJ2-3; 7 bases align to TRBD1. The CDR3 nucleotides are TGTGCCATCAGTGAGAGGTGGGACAGAGGCACAGATACGCAGTATTTT. This codes for CAISERWDRGTDTQYF.